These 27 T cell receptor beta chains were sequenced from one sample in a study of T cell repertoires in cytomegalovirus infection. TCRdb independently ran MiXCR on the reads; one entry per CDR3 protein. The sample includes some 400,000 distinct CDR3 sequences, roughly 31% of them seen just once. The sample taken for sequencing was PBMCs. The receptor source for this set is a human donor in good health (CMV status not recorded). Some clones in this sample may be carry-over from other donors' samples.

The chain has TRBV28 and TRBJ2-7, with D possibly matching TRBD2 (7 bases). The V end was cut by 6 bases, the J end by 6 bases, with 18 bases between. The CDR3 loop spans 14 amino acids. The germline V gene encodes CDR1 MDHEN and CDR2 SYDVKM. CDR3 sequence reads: CASSGGGGWIEQYF. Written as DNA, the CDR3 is TGTGCCAGCAGCGGGGGAGGGGGGTGGATCGAGCAGTACTTC.

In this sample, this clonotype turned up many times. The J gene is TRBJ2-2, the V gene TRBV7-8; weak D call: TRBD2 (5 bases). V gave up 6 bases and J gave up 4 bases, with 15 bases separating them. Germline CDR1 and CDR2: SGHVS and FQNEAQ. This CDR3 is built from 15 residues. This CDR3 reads CASRIQSGSTGELFF. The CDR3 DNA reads TGTGCCAGCAGAATACAGAGTGGGAGCACCGGGGAGCTGTTTTTT.

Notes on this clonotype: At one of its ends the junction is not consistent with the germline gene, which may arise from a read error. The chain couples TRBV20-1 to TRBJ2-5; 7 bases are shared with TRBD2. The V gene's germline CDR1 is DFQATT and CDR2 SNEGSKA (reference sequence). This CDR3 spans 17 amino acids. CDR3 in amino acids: CSARDGYGGGEQEIQYF. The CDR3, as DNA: TGCAGTGCTAGAGACGGGTATGGCGGGGGTGAGCAAGAGATCCAGTACTTC.

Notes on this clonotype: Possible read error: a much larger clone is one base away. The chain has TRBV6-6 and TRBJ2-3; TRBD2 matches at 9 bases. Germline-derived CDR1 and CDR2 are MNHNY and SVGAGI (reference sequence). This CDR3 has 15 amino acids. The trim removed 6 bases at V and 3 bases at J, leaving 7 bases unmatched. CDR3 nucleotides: TGTGCCAGCAGCTTAGCGGGGGCCGAGACAGATACGCAGTATTTT. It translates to CASSLAGAETDTQYF.

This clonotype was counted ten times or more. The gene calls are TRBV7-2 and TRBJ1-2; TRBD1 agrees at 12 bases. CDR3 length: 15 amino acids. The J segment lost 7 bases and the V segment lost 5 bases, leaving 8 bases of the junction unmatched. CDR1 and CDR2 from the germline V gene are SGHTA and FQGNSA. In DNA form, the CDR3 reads TGTGCCAGCAGCACCGGGACAGGGGGCTTGTTTGGCTACACCTTC. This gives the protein CASSTGTGGLFGYTF.

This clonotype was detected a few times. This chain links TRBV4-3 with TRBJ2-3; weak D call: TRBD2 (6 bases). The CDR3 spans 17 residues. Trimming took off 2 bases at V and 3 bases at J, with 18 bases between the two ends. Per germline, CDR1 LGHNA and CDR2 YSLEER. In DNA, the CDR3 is TGCGCCAGCAGCCAAAGTTCTGGGGGGATGAGGACAGATACGCAGTATTTT. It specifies CASSQSSGGMRTDTQYF.

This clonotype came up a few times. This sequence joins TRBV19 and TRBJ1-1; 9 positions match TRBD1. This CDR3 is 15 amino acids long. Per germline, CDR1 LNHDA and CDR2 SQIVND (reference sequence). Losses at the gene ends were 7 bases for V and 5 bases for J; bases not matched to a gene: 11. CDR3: CASTKGGTGRTEAFF. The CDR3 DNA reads TGTGCCAGTACCAAAGGGGGGACAGGGAGAACTGAAGCTTTCTTT.

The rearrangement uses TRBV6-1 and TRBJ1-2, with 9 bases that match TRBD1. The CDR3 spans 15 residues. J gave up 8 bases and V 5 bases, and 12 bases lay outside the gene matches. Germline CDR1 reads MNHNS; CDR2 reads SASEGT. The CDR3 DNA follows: TGTGCCAGCAGTTCACTTATTACAGGGGGCAACGGCTACACCTTC. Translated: CASSSLITGGNGYTF.

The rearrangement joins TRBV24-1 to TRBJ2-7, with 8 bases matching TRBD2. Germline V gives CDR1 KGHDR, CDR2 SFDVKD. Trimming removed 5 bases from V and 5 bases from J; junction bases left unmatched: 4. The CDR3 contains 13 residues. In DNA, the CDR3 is TGTGCCACCAGTGCCCCGGGAGGGCACGAGCAGTACTTC. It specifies CATSAPGGHEQYF.

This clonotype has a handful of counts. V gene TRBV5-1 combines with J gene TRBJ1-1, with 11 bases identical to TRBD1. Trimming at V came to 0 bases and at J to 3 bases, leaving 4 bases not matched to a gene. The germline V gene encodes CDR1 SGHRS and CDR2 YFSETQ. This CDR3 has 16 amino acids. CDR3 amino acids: CASSLAGQGAYTEAFF. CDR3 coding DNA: TGCGCCAGCAGCTTGGCCGGACAGGGGGCGTACACTGAAGCTTTCTTT.

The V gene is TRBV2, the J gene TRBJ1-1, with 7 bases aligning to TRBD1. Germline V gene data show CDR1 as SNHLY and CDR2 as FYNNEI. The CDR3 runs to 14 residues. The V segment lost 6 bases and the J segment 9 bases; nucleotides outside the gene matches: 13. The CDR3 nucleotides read TGTGCCAGCAGGGGTAATCGACAGGGACTAAAAGCTTTCTTT. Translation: CASRGNRQGLKAFF.

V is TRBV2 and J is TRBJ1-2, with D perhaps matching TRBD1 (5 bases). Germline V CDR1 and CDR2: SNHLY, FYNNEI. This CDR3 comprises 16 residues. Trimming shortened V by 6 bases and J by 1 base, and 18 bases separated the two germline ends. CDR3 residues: CASSLRRDHFNYGYTF. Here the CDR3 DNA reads TGTGCCAGCAGCCTTCGACGGGACCACTTTAACTATGGCTACACCTTC.

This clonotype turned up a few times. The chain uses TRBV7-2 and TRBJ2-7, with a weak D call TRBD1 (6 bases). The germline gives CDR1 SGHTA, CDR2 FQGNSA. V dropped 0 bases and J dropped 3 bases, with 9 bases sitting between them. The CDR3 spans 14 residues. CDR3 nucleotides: TGTGCCAGCAGCTTAGCGGACAGACTCTACGAGCAGTACTTC. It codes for CASSLADRLYEQYF.

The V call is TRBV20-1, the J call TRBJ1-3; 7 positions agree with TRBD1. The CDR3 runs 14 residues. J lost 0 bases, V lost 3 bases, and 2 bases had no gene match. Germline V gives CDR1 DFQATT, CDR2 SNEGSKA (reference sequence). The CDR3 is CSARDRSSGNTIYF. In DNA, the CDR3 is TGCAGTGCTAGGGACAGGAGCTCTGGAAACACCATATATTTT.

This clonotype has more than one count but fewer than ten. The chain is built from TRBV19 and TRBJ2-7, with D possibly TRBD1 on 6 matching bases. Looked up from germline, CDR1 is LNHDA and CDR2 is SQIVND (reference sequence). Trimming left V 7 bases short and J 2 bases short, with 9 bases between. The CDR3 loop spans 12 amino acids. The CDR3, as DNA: TGTGCCAGTAACCCAGGGGCCTACGAGCAGTACTTC. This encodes CASNPGAYEQYF. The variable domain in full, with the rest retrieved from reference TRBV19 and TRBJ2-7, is DGGITQSPKYLFRKEGQNVTLSCEQNLNHDAMYWYRQDPGQGLRLIYYSQIVNDFQKGDIAEGYSVSREKKESFPLTVTSAQKNPTAFYLCASNPGAYEQYFGPGTRLTVT.

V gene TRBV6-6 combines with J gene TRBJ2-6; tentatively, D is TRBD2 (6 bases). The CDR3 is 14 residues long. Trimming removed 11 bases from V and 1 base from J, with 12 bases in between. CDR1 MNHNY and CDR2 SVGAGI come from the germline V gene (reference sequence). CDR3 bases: TGTGCCGGGGGACTGCAGTCTGGGGCCAACGTCCTGACTTTC. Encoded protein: CAGGLQSGANVLTF.

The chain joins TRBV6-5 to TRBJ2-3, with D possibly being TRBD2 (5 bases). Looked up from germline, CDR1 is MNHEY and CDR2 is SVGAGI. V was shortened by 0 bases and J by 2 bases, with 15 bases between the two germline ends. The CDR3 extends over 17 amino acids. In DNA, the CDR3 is TGTGCCAGCAGTTACTCGAGCGGATCGTCGGCCACAGATACGCAGTATTTT. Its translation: CASSYSSGSSATDTQYF.

In DNA form, the CDR3 reads TGCAGCATGGACCAGGGGGACACCACAGATACGCAGTATTTT. Translated, it gives CSMDQGDTTDTQYF. The J gene is TRBJ2-3, the V gene TRBV29-1; 7 nucleotides align to TRBD1. The CDR3 is 14 amino acids. The germline V gene has CDR1 SQVTM and CDR2 ANQGSEA. The V and J ends lost 8 bases and 2 bases, in that order; junction bases with no gene match: 10.

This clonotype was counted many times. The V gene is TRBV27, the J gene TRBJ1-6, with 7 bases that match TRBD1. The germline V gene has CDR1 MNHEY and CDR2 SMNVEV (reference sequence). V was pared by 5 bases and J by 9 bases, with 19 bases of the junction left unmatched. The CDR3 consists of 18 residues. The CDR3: CASSPPRQGPAAGSPLHF. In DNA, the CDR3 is TGTGCCAGCAGTCCCCCCCGACAGGGCCCGGCCGCCGGTTCACCCCTCCACTTT.

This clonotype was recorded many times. The DNA for the CDR3 is TGTGCCAGCAGCCACATCAGCTGCAGGGTGGTAACTGAAGCTTTCTTT. Translating it yields CASSHISCRVVTEAFF. The V and J genes are TRBV7-4 and TRBJ1-1; TRBD1 might be the D (5 bases). Germline CDR1 reads SGHVT; CDR2 reads SQSDAQ. The CDR3 is 16 residues long. V lost 5 bases and J lost 5, with 21 bases in between.

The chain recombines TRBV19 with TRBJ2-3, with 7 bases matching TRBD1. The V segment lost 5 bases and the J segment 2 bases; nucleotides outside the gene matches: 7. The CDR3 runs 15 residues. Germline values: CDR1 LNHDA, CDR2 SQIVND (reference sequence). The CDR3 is CASSPRDRFTDTQYF. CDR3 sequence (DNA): TGTGCCAGTAGTCCCCGGGACAGATTCACAGATACGCAGTATTTT.

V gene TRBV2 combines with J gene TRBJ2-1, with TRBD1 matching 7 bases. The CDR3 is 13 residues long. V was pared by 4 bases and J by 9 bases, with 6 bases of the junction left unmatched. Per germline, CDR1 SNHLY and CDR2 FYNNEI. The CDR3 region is CASSGQGTGEQFF. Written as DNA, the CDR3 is TGTGCCAGCAGTGGACAGGGTACGGGTGAGCAGTTCTTC.

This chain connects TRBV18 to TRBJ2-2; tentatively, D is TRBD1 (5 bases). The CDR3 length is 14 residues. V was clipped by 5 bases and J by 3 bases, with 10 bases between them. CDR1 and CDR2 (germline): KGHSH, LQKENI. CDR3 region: CASSMTAYTGELFF. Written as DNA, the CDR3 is TGTGCCAGCTCAATGACAGCCTACACCGGGGAGCTGTTTTTT.

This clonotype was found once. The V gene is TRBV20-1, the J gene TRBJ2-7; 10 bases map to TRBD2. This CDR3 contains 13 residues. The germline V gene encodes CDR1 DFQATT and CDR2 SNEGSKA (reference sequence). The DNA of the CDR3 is TGCAGTGCTAAACCGGCTAGCGGGGGCCGATTCCCTGTC. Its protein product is CSAKPASGGRFPV.

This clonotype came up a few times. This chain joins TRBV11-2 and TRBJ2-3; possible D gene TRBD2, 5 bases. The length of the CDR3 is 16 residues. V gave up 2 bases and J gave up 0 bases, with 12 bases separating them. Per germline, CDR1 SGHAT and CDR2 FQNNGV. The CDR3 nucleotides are TGTGCCAGCAGCTTACGGGGTCGGGCCAGCACAGATACGCAGTATTTT. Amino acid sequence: CASSLRGRASTDTQYF.

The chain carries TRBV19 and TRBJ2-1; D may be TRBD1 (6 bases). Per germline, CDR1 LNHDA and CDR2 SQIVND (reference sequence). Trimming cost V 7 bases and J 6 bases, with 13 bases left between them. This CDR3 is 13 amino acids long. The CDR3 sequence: CASTAVGGNEQFF. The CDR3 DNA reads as TGTGCCAGTACCGCGGTAGGGGGCAATGAGCAGTTCTTC.

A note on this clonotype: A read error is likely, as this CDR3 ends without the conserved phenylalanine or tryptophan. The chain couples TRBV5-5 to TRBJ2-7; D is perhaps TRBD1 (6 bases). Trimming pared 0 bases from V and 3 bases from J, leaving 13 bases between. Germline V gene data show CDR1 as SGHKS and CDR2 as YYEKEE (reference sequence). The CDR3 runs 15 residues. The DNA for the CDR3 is TGTGCCAGCAGCTTGGGACAACAGGGTTACTACGAGCAGTACTTA. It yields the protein CASSLGQQGYYEQYL.